These 28 T cell receptor beta chains share one sample of origin, sequenced in a study of T cells in Graves' hyperthyroidism and ophthalmopathy. The investigators amplified TCR beta CDR3 regions from RNA transcripts. The HTBI set primed first-round TCR CDR3 RT-PCR. TCRdb used MiXCR to reprocess the multiplex PCR reads, holding one entry per CDR3 protein. In the table there are roughly 500,000 distinct CDR3 sequences, about 43% of which are singletons. Sequencing input: peripheral blood or thyroid tissue (not recorded which). Every receptor here comes from an adult woman with Graves' disease, either hyperthyroidism or ophthalmopathy (not recorded which).

A note on this clonotype: This CDR3 is missing its conserved last phenylalanine or tryptophan, likely due to a read error. The chain has TRBV2 and TRBJ1-6, with D maybe TRBD1 (5 bases). V was clipped by 10 bases and J by 8 bases, with 15 bases between them. CDR1 is SNHLY and CDR2 is FYNNEI in the germline V gene. CDR3 length: 13 residues. In DNA, the CDR3 is TGTGCCAACAGGCGGACGAGGGATTCACCCCTCCACCTT. Its translation: CANRRTRDSPLHL.

The chain uses TRBV24-1 and TRBJ1-1; no clear D. This CDR3 is built from 11 residues. Germline loops: CDR1 KGHDR, CDR2 SFDVKD. V was trimmed by 6 bases and J by 4 bases, leaving 5 bases between them. As DNA, the CDR3 is TGTGCCACCAGTCGGGGCACTGAAGCTTTCTTT. Protein: CATSRGTEAFF.

The chain is built from TRBV11-2 and TRBJ2-7; 13 bases map to TRBD2. Germline assignment: CDR1 SGHAT and CDR2 FQNNGV. The CDR3 extends over 19 amino acids. V lost 1 base, J lost 3 bases, and 12 bases stayed unmatched. Here the CDR3 reads CASSLVAWVLAGGDYEQYF. In DNA, the CDR3 is TGTGCCAGCAGCTTAGTTGCCTGGGTACTAGCGGGAGGGGACTACGAGCAGTACTTC.

Note on this clonotype: A much more abundant neighbour one base away suggests this may be a read error. The gene calls are TRBV5-6 and TRBJ1-1; no firm D call. The V gene's germline CDR1 is SGHDT and CDR2 YYEEEE. This CDR3 region has 13 residues. This CDR3 reads CAGSFFVNTEAFF. CDR3 nucleotide sequence: TGTGCCGGCAGCTTTTTCGTCAACACTGAAGCTTTCTTT.

V and J are TRBV6-1 and TRBJ2-7; 9 bases fit TRBD1. The length of the CDR3 is 13 residues. Unmatched junction bases numbered 10, after V lost 10 bases and J lost 6 bases. CDR1 is MNHNS, CDR2 SASEGT, per germline. For the CDR3, the DNA is TGTGCCATCTCCCTGGACAGGGGTTCCGAGCAGTACTTC. The encoded protein is CAISLDRGSEQYF.

This clonotype came up once. The chain employs TRBV20-1 and TRBJ2-7; 11 positions agree with TRBD1. The CDR3 contains 15 residues. The trim removed 0 bases at V and 5 bases at J, leaving 6 bases unmatched. Per the germline V gene, CDR1 is DFQATT and CDR2 is SNEGSKA (reference sequence). Written as DNA, the CDR3 is TGCAGTGCTAGAGATCGGGGACAGGGGGGCGACGAGCAGTACTTC. It specifies CSARDRGQGGDEQYF.

This clonotype was counted many times. J is TRBJ2-7 and V is TRBV4-1; 8 nucleotides line up with TRBD2. V dropped 1 base and J dropped 2; count of bases not matched to a gene: 7. This CDR3 is 16 amino acids long. Germline CDR1 is MGHRA and CDR2 is YSYEKL. The CDR3 nucleotides read TGCGCCAGCAGCCAAGGACGGGGGGGAGGGACCTACGAGCAGTACTTC. Amino acid sequence: CASSQGRGGGTYEQYF.

V is TRBV3-1 and J is TRBJ2-5; TRBD1 or TRBD2 may be the D gene (6 bases each). CDR3 length equals 15 residues. V lost 1 base, J lost 5 bases, and 14 bases lay in between. The germline V gene encodes CDR1 LGHDT and CDR2 YNNKEL (reference sequence). The CDR3 protein is CASSQGRGFGETQYF. Here the CDR3 DNA reads TGTGCCAGCAGCCAAGGGAGGGGGTTCGGGGAGACCCAGTACTTC.

There are many counts of this clonotype. The genes are TRBV28 and TRBJ1-2; D unresolved. Trimming took off 7 bases at V and 4 bases at J, with 16 bases between the two ends. CDR1 and CDR2 (germline): MDHEN, SYDVKM. This CDR3 has 14 amino acids. CDR3 region: CASTTRFSTYGYTF. For the CDR3, the DNA is TGTGCCAGCACCACCCGGTTCTCCACCTATGGCTACACCTTC.

This clonotype appeared many times. The gene calls are TRBV5-4 and TRBJ2-2; D gene ambiguous. Trimming took 9 bases from V and 1 from J, leaving 13 bases between them. CDR3 length: 14 residues. CDR1 is SGHNT and CDR2 is YYREEE in the germline V gene (reference sequence). The CDR3 protein is CATGYNRNTGELFF. The CDR3 DNA is TGTGCCACCGGGTACAACAGGAACACCGGGGAGCTGTTTTTT.

This rearrangement joins TRBV10-3 to TRBJ2-2; tentative D call: TRBD1 (6 bases). V lost 4 bases, J lost 8 bases, and 11 bases lay in between. CDR1 ENHRY and CDR2 SYGVKD come from the germline V gene. The CDR3 has 13 residues. CDR3 sequence reads: CAISGSGTGELFF. The CDR3 region has the DNA TGTGCCATCAGTGGCTCCGGGACAGGGGAGCTGTTTTTT.

The J gene is TRBJ1-5, the V gene TRBV5-1; D unresolved. Germline CDR1 SGHRS, CDR2 YFSETQ. V was pared by 0 bases and J by 2 bases, with 6 bases between. This CDR3 is built from 14 residues. CDR3 bases: TGCGCCAGCAGCTTGGATGTGGGCAATCAGCCCCAGCATTTT. Encoded protein: CASSLDVGNQPQHF.

This clonotype has just one count. This CDR3 reads CAIKGQGATQPQHF. The CDR3 bases are TGTGCCATCAAAGGGCAGGGGGCGACTCAGCCCCAGCATTTT. The chain joins TRBV10-3 to TRBJ1-5, with 8 positions matching TRBD1. The V gene end was trimmed by 7 bases and the J gene end by 6 bases; junction bases not matched to a gene: 8. CDR1 and CDR2 (germline): ENHRY, SYGVKD. This CDR3 has 14 amino acids.

The V call is TRBV7-9, the J call TRBJ1-6; D unclear. CDR1 is SEHNR and CDR2 is FQNEAQ in the germline V gene (reference sequence). V was cut by 3 bases and J by 5 bases, with 14 bases left in between. The CDR3 sequence is 16 residues long. CDR3 in amino acids: CASSFWAPRHNSPLHF. The CDR3 DNA sequence: TGTGCCAGCAGCTTTTGGGCACCGAGGCATAATTCACCCCTCCACTTT.

This clonotype was found many times. The rearrangement uses TRBV2 and TRBJ1-4; D may be TRBD1 (6 bases). Germline V gives CDR1 SNHLY, CDR2 FYNNEI. This CDR3 region has 14 residues. Trimming pared 5 bases from V and 6 bases from J, leaving 13 bases between. Here the CDR3 reads CASSMDRIHEKLFF. In nucleotides, the CDR3 is TGTGCCAGCAGTATGGACAGAATTCATGAAAAACTGTTTTTT.

Points on this clonotype: This is likely a read error, given that the CDR3 carries no conserved phenylalanine or tryptophan at its end. The DNA is left out, because the CDR3 cannot be placed on it with certainty; the CDR3 is given as TCRdb lists it. The gene calls are TRBV4-1 and TRBJ1-1; the tabulated D call, TRBD1, remains unverified against the DNA. The CDR3 numbers 12 amino acids, ends counted. CDR1 and CDR2 from the germline V gene are MGHRA and YSYEKL. The CDR3 reads CASSKRGSERGT.

Notes on this clonotype: The CDR3 ends on some other residue instead of the conserved phenylalanine or tryptophan, so this is likely a read error. The DNA is left out, because the CDR3 cannot be placed on it with certainty; the CDR3 is given as TCRdb lists it. The J gene is TRBJ1-5, the V gene TRBV20-1; the table's D call of TRBD1 was not tested on the DNA. Germline loops: CDR1 DFQATT, CDR2 SNEGSKA (reference sequence). The CDR3 is 18 amino acids in total, end residues counted. This CDR3 reads CSAHPLGGSTYSNQPRHS.

Many counts were recorded for this clonotype. V and J are TRBV27 and TRBJ1-5; no reliable D call. Germline V CDR1 and CDR2: MNHEY, SMNVEV (reference sequence). The V end was cut by 3 bases, the J end by 5 bases, with 8 bases between. The CDR3 sequence is 13 residues long. The CDR3 DNA reads TGTGCCAGCAGTTTCAATATCTATCAGCCCCAGCATTTT. It codes for CASSFNIYQPQHF.

This clonotype appeared many times. DNA for the CDR3: TGTGCCAGCAGCTCAAGCTCGGGAAATCAGCCCCAGCATTTT. It specifies CASSSSSGNQPQHF. The V and J genes are TRBV7-9 and TRBJ1-5; D not certain. The germline gives CDR1 SEHNR, CDR2 FQNEAQ (reference sequence). The CDR3 consists of 14 residues. Trimming removed 4 bases at V and 4 bases at J, with 11 bases between.

The chain carries TRBV10-3 and TRBJ2-1; 12 bases map to TRBD2. This CDR3 region has 19 residues. V lost 6 bases, J lost 7 bases, and 19 bases stayed unmatched. Looked up from germline, CDR1 is ENHRY and CDR2 is SYGVKD. The CDR3 region has the DNA TGTGCCATCAGCCTGACTAGCGGGAGTACTTCCCCCTCTCGAAATGAGCAGTTCTTC. Encoded protein: CAISLTSGSTSPSRNEQFF.

As regards this clonotype: One end of the junction fails to match germline, which may point to a read error. The rearrangement uses TRBV5-6 and TRBJ2-7; no definite D call. This CDR3 spans 12 amino acids. CDR1 SGHDT and CDR2 YYEEEE come from the germline V gene. In nucleotides, the CDR3 is TGTGCCAGCAGGCCTGAACCCTATGAGCAGTACTTC. Translated, it gives CASRPEPYEQYF.

This clonotype showed up just once. This rearrangement joins TRBV7-9 to TRBJ1-3, with a weak D call TRBD1 (5 bases). Germline loops: CDR1 SEHNR, CDR2 FQNEAQ (reference sequence). This CDR3 has 15 residues. The V and J ends lost 3 bases and 8 bases respectively, with 17 bases between them. The CDR3 DNA is TGTGCCAGCAGCTTGGACAAAAACTATGGCTACACCATATATTTT. Amino acids: CASSLDKNYGYTIYF.

This clonotype was counted once. J is TRBJ1-6 and V is TRBV14; D call uncertain. The V end was cut by 4 bases, the J end by 9 bases, with 7 bases between. CDR1 SGHDN and CDR2 FVKESK come from the germline V gene. CDR3 length: 12 amino acids. The CDR3 sequence: CASSRAFSPLHF. CDR3 nucleotides: TGTGCCAGCAGCCGAGCATTTTCACCCCTCCACTTT.

The chain recombines TRBV24-1 with TRBJ2-5; 9 bases match TRBD2. CDR3 length: 13 amino acids. Germline V lookup: CDR1 KGHDR, CDR2 SFDVKD. The ends lost 5 bases at V and 8 bases at J; junction bases unmatched: 5. The CDR3 here is CATSVAGEATQYF. The CDR3 bases are TGTGCCACCAGTGTAGCGGGAGAGGCTACCCAGTACTTC.

A note on this clonotype: It may be a read error: a sequence one base away is much more abundant. The chain links TRBV4-1 to TRBJ2-2; D is undetermined. The germline CDR1 and CDR2 sequences are MGHRA and YSYEKL. CDR3 length equals 15 residues. The CDR3 DNA is TGCGCCAGCAGCCATGTGGCAAGAGACACCAGGGAGCTGTTTTTT. Amino acids: CASSHVARDTRELFF.

This clonotype was detected ten times or more. The chain uses TRBV5-1 and TRBJ2-2, with 7 nucleotides matching TRBD1. V lost 6 bases to trimming and J lost 3 bases; unmatched junction nucleotides: 8. CDR3 length: 15 amino acids. Germline V gene sequence: CDR1 SGHRS, CDR2 YFSETQ. CDR3: CASNLDRVDTGELFF. In DNA form, the CDR3 reads TGCGCCAGCAACCTAGACAGGGTGGACACCGGGGAGCTGTTTTTT.

A note on this clonotype: This sequence may be a read error, since a much larger clone differs from it by one base. J is TRBJ2-7 and V is TRBV5-1; no reliable D call. Germline V gives CDR1 SGHRS, CDR2 YFSETQ. The CDR3 covers 13 residues. The CDR3 sequence: CANSSDSNYEQYF. Written as DNA, the CDR3 is TGTGCCAACAGCTCCGATAGTAACTACGAGCAGTACTTC.

This clonotype came up many times. The chain is built from TRBV2 and TRBJ2-7; TRBD1 agrees at 7 bases. Trimming at V came to 4 bases and at J to 2 bases, leaving 5 bases not matched to a gene. Germline CDR1 SNHLY, CDR2 FYNNEI. CDR3 length: 14 amino acids. This CDR3 is CASSVTGQPYEQYF. Written as DNA, the CDR3 is TGTGCCAGCAGTGTAACGGGACAGCCCTACGAGCAGTACTTC.